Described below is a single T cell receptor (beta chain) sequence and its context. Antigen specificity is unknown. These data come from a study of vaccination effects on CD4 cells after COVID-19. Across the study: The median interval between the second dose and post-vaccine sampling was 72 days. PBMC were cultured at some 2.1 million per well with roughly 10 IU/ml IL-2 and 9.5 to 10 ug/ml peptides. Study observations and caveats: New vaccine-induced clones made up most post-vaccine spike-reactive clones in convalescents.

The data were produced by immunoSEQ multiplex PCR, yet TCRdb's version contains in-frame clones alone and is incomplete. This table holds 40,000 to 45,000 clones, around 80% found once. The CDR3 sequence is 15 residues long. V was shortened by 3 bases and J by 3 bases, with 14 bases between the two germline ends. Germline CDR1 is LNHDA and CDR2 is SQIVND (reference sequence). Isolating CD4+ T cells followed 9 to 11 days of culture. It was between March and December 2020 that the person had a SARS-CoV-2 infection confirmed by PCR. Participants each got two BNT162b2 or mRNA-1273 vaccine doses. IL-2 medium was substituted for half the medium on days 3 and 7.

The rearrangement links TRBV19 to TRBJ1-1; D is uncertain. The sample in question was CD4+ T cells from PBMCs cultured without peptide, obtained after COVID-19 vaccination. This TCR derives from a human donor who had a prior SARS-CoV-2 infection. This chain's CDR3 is CASSIFSGRDTEAFF. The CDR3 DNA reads TGTGCCAGTAGTATTTTCTCGGGGAGGGACACTGAAGCTTTCTTT.